The 9 T cell receptor beta chains reported below all come from one sample, sequenced in a study of blood T cell repertoires in COVID-19. Only in-frame clones appear in the TCRdb table, and some are missing; sequencing was by immunoSEQ multiplex PCR. The data show roughly 63,000 clones, around 90% seen once. The material sequenced was peripheral blood. The receptors were gathered from a man aged 55 to 70 with acute or convalescent COVID-19.

The chain has TRBV27 and TRBJ2-7, with D uncertain. Germline CDR1 and CDR2: MNHEY and SMNVEV (reference sequence). V was clipped by 6 bases and J by 1 base, with 7 bases between them. CDR3 length: 12 amino acids. The CDR3 spells CASSHRSYEQYF. In nucleotides, the CDR3 is TGTGCCAGCAGCCACAGATCCTACGAGCAGTACTTC.

The chain couples TRBV12-3 or TRBV12-4 to TRBJ1-5; 8 positions match TRBD1. This CDR3 spans 13 amino acids. J lost 5 bases, V lost 6 bases, and 3 bases had no gene match. The CDR3 bases are TGTGCCAGCAGAACAGGGGGGGATCAGCCCCAGCATTTT. Its protein product is CASRTGGDQPQHF.

The J gene is TRBJ1-6, the V gene TRBV28; TRBD1 might be the D (5 bases). The CDR3 consists of 16 residues. Trimming stripped 3 bases from V and 6 bases from J, with 15 bases between. The germline V gene has CDR1 MDHEN and CDR2 SYDVKM. The CDR3 DNA follows: TGTGCCAGCAGTTTCAGCAGGGCGGGAGTTAATTCACCCCTCCACTTT. It specifies CASSFSRAGVNSPLHF.

This clone came up a few times. V and J are TRBV7-9 and TRBJ1-4, with TRBD1 identical over 7 bases. Germline V gene data show CDR1 as SEHNR and CDR2 as FQNEAQ (reference sequence). V dropped 4 bases and J dropped 4; count of bases not matched to a gene: 3. The CDR3 is 14 residues long. For the CDR3, the DNA is TGTGCCAGCAGCTCCCGGGACAGTAATGAAAAACTGTTTTTT. Its translation: CASSSRDSNEKLFF.

This clone has a handful of counts. CDR3 residues: CASSLVTGDPSYNEQFF. The CDR3 region has the DNA TGTGCCAGCAGCTTAGTTACAGGGGACCCCTCCTACAATGAGCAGTTCTTC. The chain links TRBV7-2 to TRBJ2-1; TRBD1 aligns across 7 bases. This CDR3 spans 17 amino acids. V dropped 1 base and J dropped 0; count of bases not matched to a gene: 6. Germline V CDR1 and CDR2: SGHTA, FQGNSA.

The chain couples TRBV28 to TRBJ2-2; TRBD2 matches 7 bases. CDR1 is MDHEN and CDR2 is SYDVKM in the germline V gene. CDR3 length equals 16 residues. V lost 2 bases, J lost 1 base, and 4 bases stayed unmatched. The CDR3 loop is CASSLKGLMNTGELFF. CDR3 in DNA: TGTGCCAGCAGTTTAAAGGGACTAATGAACACCGGGGAGCTGTTTTTT.

The chain's CDR3 is CASSFPGVNSPLHF. CDR3 DNA sequence: TGTGCCAGCAGTTTCCCGGGGGTTAATTCACCCCTCCACTTT. The chain is built from TRBV27 and TRBJ1-6; D may be TRBD1 (5 bases). Trimming pared 3 bases from V and 6 bases from J, leaving 9 bases between. The CDR3 contains 14 residues. Per germline, CDR1 MNHEY and CDR2 SMNVEV (reference sequence).

The chain joins TRBV27 to TRBJ1-2; TRBD1 aligns across 8 bases. CDR3 length equals 18 residues. Unmatched junction bases numbered 15, after V lost 2 bases and J lost 4 bases. CDR1 MNHEY and CDR2 SMNVEV come from the germline V gene (reference sequence). The CDR3 DNA is TGTGCCAGCAGTTTAGTGGGGACAGGAGTCTTCGGGGTCTATGGCTACACCTTC. Translated, it gives CASSLVGTGVFGVYGYTF.

This rearrangement joins TRBV6-1 to TRBJ2-7; D unresolved. Germline V CDR1 and CDR2: MNHNS, SASEGT. The length of the CDR3 is 16 residues. V dropped 2 bases and J dropped 5 bases, with 19 bases sitting between them. The CDR3 protein is CASSESVEVATNEQYF. CDR3 nucleotides: TGTGCCAGCAGTGAATCTGTAGAGGTTGCGACCAACGAGCAGTACTTC.